This T cell receptor (beta chain) comes out of a study of T cell responses to AZD1222 COVID-19 vaccine. Study results and limitations: There were vaccine-associated CD4 TCRs across spike, dominant at 160-218 and 743-854. Only after the peak T cell response were repertoires sampled. Among AZD1222 vaccinees, only 5 or 6 were seropositive at baseline.

Libraries were prepared by immunoSEQ multiplex PCR; TCRdb keeps only in-frame clonotypes and omits some of them. The sample carries 30,000 to 35,000 clones, roughly 90% recorded once. A note on this clone: Its antigen is currently unknown.

The sample consisted of peripheral blood, taken 28 days after the second AZD1222 dose. This TCR was sampled from an adult who received the AZD1222 COVID-19 vaccine.

The CDR3 loop reads CASSPRAPQETQYF. The DNA of the CDR3 is TGTGCCAGCAGCCCCCGGGCCCCCCAAGAGACCCAGTACTTC. The chain employs TRBV11-1 and TRBJ2-5; D unclear. V lost 5 bases, J lost 1 base, and 11 bases lay in between. The CDR3 has 14 residues. From germline, CDR1 is SGHAT and CDR2 FQDESV (reference sequence). Full variable domain (remainder filled in from reference TRBV11-1 and TRBJ2-5): EAEVAQSPRYKITEKSQAVAFWCDPISGHATLYWYRQILGQGPELLVQFQDESVVDDSQLPKDRFSAERLKGVDSTLKIQPAELGDSAMYLCASSPRAPQETQYFGPGTRLLVL.